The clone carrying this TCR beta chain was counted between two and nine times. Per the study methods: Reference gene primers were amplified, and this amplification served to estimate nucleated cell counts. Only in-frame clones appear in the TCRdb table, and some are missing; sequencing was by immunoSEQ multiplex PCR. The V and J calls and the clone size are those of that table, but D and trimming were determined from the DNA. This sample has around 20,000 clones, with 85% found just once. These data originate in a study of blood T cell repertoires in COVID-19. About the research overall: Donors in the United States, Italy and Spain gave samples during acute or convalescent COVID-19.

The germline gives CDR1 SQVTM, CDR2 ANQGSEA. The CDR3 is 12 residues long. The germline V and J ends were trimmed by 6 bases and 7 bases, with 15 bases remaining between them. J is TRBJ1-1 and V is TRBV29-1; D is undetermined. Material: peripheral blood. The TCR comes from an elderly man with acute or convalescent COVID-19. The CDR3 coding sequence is TGCAGCGTCGCTACCGGAGGGTATGAAGCTTTCTTT. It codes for CSVATGGYEAFF. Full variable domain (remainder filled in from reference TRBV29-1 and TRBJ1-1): SAVISQKPSRDICQRGTSLTIQCQVDSQVTMMFWYRQQPGQSLTLIATANQGSEATYESGFVIDKFPISRPNLTFSTLTVSNMSPEDSSIYLCSVATGGYEAFFGQGTRLTVV.